The 22 T cell receptor beta chains below all came from one sample that was sequenced in a study of shared clonotypes between healthy human individuals. Here immunoSEQ multiplex PCR was the method, and the copy in TCRdb shows in-frame clones only, minus some. The sample has under 1,900,000 clones, 98% seen once; the top ten hold over 0.3%. The sample comprised naive CD4+ T cells sorted from blood. Subset in this sample: CD45RA+ positively selected. The receptors originated from a man younger than 40 in good health.

The DNA of the CDR3 is TGTGCCGGAACGGCAGGGGGTTTACCGAATGAGCAGTTCTTC. This translates into CAGTAGGLPNEQFF. J is TRBJ2-1 and V is TRBV6-1; TRBD1 matches 7 bases. CDR1 is MNHNS, CDR2 SASEGT, per germline. The CDR3 consists of 14 residues. V lost 11 bases, J lost 7 bases, and 14 bases stayed unmatched.

This sequence joins TRBV28 and TRBJ2-7, with 12 bases aligning to TRBD1. After removal of 1 base from V and 7 bases from J, the junction contained 5 bases not matched to a gene. CDR3 length: 15 residues. Germline assignment: CDR1 MDHEN and CDR2 SYDVKM. This chain's CDR3 is CASSLYRDRGQEQYF. In DNA, the CDR3 is TGTGCCAGCAGTTTATACCGGGACAGGGGGCAAGAGCAGTACTTC.

The chain combines TRBV10-3 with TRBJ1-2; no firm D call. This CDR3 has 15 amino acids. Trimming removed 3 bases from V and 4 bases from J, with 15 bases in between. Germline CDR1 reads ENHRY; CDR2 reads SYGVKD. DNA of the CDR3: TGTGCCATCAGTGAATTCGAACAGACGTTCTATGGCTACACCTTC. Translating it yields CAISEFEQTFYGYTF.

The chain couples TRBV18 to TRBJ1-2; D gene uncertain. Germline values: CDR1 KGHSH, CDR2 LQKENI. Trimming took 1 base from V and 8 from J, leaving 8 bases between them. This CDR3 has 12 amino acids. The CDR3 spells CASSPRGEGYTF. DNA of the CDR3: TGTGCCAGCTCACCACGGGGAGAGGGCTACACCTTC.

The gene calls are TRBV28 and TRBJ1-5; tentatively, D is TRBD1 (5 bases). The CDR3 contains 16 residues. Trimming took 5 bases from V and 0 from J, leaving 14 bases between them. Looked up from germline, CDR1 is MDHEN and CDR2 is SYDVKM. The CDR3 DNA sequence: TGTGCCAGCAGTCCCGGGGGGATCTATAGCAATCAGCCCCAGCATTTT. Amino acids: CASSPGGIYSNQPQHF.

The V and J genes are TRBV5-5 and TRBJ1-5, with no clear D. Germline lookup yields CDR1 SGHKS and CDR2 YYEKEE (reference sequence). This CDR3 is built from 17 residues. Trimming removed 5 bases at V and 0 bases at J, with 18 bases between. The CDR3 sequence: CASRNPEAHYSNQPQHF. For the CDR3, the DNA is TGTGCCAGCAGAAACCCCGAGGCCCATTATAGCAATCAGCCCCAGCATTTT.

CDR3: CASSEYDREGAEAFF. CDR3 nucleotides: TGTGCCAGCAGCGAATACGACAGGGAGGGAGCTGAAGCTTTCTTT. The chain combines TRBV5-6 with TRBJ1-1, with 7 bases that match TRBD1. The CDR3 contains 15 residues. From germline, CDR1 is SGHDT and CDR2 YYEEEE. V shed 4 bases, J shed 6 bases, and the junction held 12 bases outside the gene matches.

The chain links TRBV18 to TRBJ2-5; possible D gene TRBD2, 6 bases. The CDR3 runs 15 residues. Germline lookup yields CDR1 KGHSH and CDR2 LQKENI. Trimming left V 3 bases short and J 4 bases short, with 15 bases between. CDR3 coding DNA: TGTGCCAGCTCACCCTTACCTAGGAGGGGAGAGACCCAGTACTTC. This encodes CASSPLPRRGETQYF.

This chain joins TRBV30 and TRBJ2-5; 7 nucleotides match TRBD2. Germline trimming cut 0 bases from V and 5 bases from J; bases unmatched to any gene: 6. The CDR3 consists of 14 residues. The germline CDR1 and CDR2 sequences are GTSNPN and SVGIG (reference sequence). The CDR3 sequence: CAWSVGRGGETQYF. DNA of the CDR3: TGTGCCTGGAGTGTAGGGCGGGGAGGGGAGACCCAGTACTTC.

The chain links TRBV5-6 to TRBJ2-4; D could derive from TRBD1 or TRBD2 (6 bases each). There are 15 residues in the CDR3. V gave up 0 bases and J gave up 8 bases, with 15 bases separating them. CDR1 and CDR2 (germline): SGHDT, YYEEEE. Written as DNA, the CDR3 is TGTGCCAGCAGCTTGGGGCCGGAGGAGGGGGACATTCAGTACTTC. Encoded protein: CASSLGPEEGDIQYF.

The V gene is TRBV19, the J gene TRBJ2-4, with D unclear. CDR3 size: 16 residues. The V gene's germline CDR1 is LNHDA and CDR2 SQIVND (reference sequence). With 2 bases removed from V and 1 base from J, the gap between germline ends came to 12 bases. CDR3 sequence (DNA): TGTGCCAGTAGTATAAGGGAAGGGCGGGCCAAAAACATTCAGTACTTC. Encoded protein: CASSIREGRAKNIQYF.

This clone showed up just once. The CDR3 bases are TGTGCCATCAGTGAGTCTGGTAGTCATCAGCCCCAGCATTTT. It is translated as CAISESGSHQPQHF. The chain employs TRBV10-3 and TRBJ1-5; D ambiguous. Looked up from germline, CDR1 is ENHRY and CDR2 is SYGVKD. V lost 0 bases and J 5 bases, leaving 8 bases between the germline ends. CDR3 length: 14 residues.

The chain recombines TRBV18 with TRBJ1-3; no clear D. The germline V and J ends were trimmed by 6 bases and 2 bases, with 14 bases remaining between them. Germline-derived CDR1 and CDR2 are KGHSH and LQKENI. The CDR3 loop spans 15 amino acids. The CDR3 spells CASSRTVPAGNTIYF. Here the CDR3 DNA reads TGTGCCAGCTCCCGGACTGTCCCGGCTGGAAACACCATATATTTT.

The CDR3 nucleotides read TGTGCCAGCAGCCGTCAGGGAGAAGCCACCATATATTTT. Protein product: CASSRQGEATIYF. This sequence joins TRBV9 and TRBJ1-3; the D gene is possibly TRBD1 (5 bases). Trimming removed 4 bases at V and 9 bases at J, with 14 bases between. The germline V gene encodes CDR1 SGDLS and CDR2 YYNGEE. The length of the CDR3 is 13 residues. Filled out from reference TRBV9 and TRBJ1-3, the complete variable domain reads DSGVTQTPKHLITATGQRVTLRCSPRSGDLSVYWYQQSLDQGLQFLIQYYNGEERAKGNILERFSAQQFPDLHSELNLSSLELGDSALYFCASSRQGEATIYFGEGSWLTVV.

The gene calls are TRBV15 and TRBJ2-1; D is undetermined. Trimming pared 3 bases from V and 8 bases from J, leaving 11 bases between. The CDR3 is 13 amino acids. Germline CDR1 LNHNV, CDR2 YYDKDF (reference sequence). The CDR3 DNA reads TGTGCCACCAGCAGGGACGGGCGACATGAGCAGTTCTTC. Its protein is CATSRDGRHEQFF. Supplemented by reference TRBV15 and TRBJ2-1, the full variable domain reads DAMVIQNPRYQVTQFGKPVTLSCSQTLNHNVMYWYQQKSSQAPKLLFHYYDKDFNNEADTPDNFQSRRPNTSFCFLDIRSPGLGDTAMYLCATSRDGRHEQFFGPGTRLTVL.

The chain carries TRBV27 and TRBJ2-1; the D gene could be TRBD1 or TRBD2 (6 bases each). V lost 6 bases, J lost 7 bases, and 16 bases lay in between. Germline V CDR1 and CDR2: MNHEY, SMNVEV (reference sequence). The CDR3 extends over 14 amino acids. The CDR3 reads CASSTTLGGNEQFF. The CDR3, as DNA: TGTGCCAGCAGCACAACCCTAGGGGGGAATGAGCAGTTCTTC.

The chain employs TRBV4-3 and TRBJ2-7, with D possibly matching TRBD2 (5 bases). Per the germline V gene, CDR1 is LGHNA and CDR2 is YSLEER. Between the trimmed V and J ends, which lost 1 base and 3 bases, there was a span of 7 bases. This CDR3 has 13 residues. The CDR3: CASSQVLDYEQYF. DNA for the CDR3: TGCGCCAGCAGCCAAGTACTAGACTACGAGCAGTACTTC.

The CDR3 sequence: CASSRTSDSYEQYF. The CDR3, as DNA: TGTGCCAGCAGCCGGACTAGCGACTCCTACGAGCAGTACTTC. This chain links TRBV7-9 with TRBJ2-7; 9 nucleotides align to TRBD2. Germline CDR1 reads SEHNR; CDR2 reads FQNEAQ (reference sequence). The CDR3 has 14 amino acids. The trim removed 5 bases at V and 0 bases at J, leaving 2 bases unmatched.

The rearrangement joins TRBV5-1 to TRBJ2-3; D is uncertain. With 0 bases removed from V and 4 bases from J, the gap between germline ends came to 9 bases. This CDR3 comprises 14 residues. Germline V CDR1 and CDR2: SGHRS, YFSETQ. CDR3 sequence (DNA): TGCGCCAGCAGCTTGGGGACGGCTGCAGATACGCAGTATTTT. This encodes CASSLGTAADTQYF.

The V call is TRBV27, the J call TRBJ2-7; 9 nucleotides match TRBD2. CDR3 size: 16 residues. With V trimmed by 5 bases and J by 1 base, 9 bases remained unmatched. Germline V gene sequence: CDR1 MNHEY, CDR2 SMNVEV (reference sequence). The CDR3 protein is CASSQRPTSGSYEQYF. The CDR3 nucleotides are TGTGCCAGCAGTCAGCGTCCAACTAGCGGGTCCTACGAGCAGTACTTC.

This chain joins TRBV4-3 and TRBJ2-7; D unclear. Trimming left V 0 bases short and J 0 bases short, with 6 bases between. CDR3 size: 14 residues. CDR1 and CDR2 (germline): LGHNA, YSLEER. The CDR3: CASSQDLDSYEQYF. CDR3 sequence (DNA): TGCGCCAGCAGCCAAGATTTGGACTCCTACGAGCAGTACTTC.

The chain joins TRBV21-1 to TRBJ2-2. TRBV21-1 is marked as a pseudogene. The CDR3 has 15 amino acids. The DNA for the CDR3 is TGTGCCAGCAGCAAATGTGATTCCAACACCGGGGAGCTGTTTTTT. The encoded protein is CASSKCDSNTGELFF.